Each of the 15 T cell receptor beta chains below was sequenced from the same sample in a study of CD8 T cells in Susac syndrome. When the RNA was reverse transcribed, random hexamers were used with an input of roughly 0.45 to 1 ug. TCRdb processed the immunoSEQ multiplex PCR reads anew with MiXCR; each CDR3 protein has one entry. Altogether 150,000 to 200,000 distinct CDR3 sequences are present, under 95% being singletons, with the ten largest covering 0.1%. The sequenced sample consisted of CD4+ T cells from PBMCs. Every receptor here comes from a human donor in good health.

The V gene is TRBV6-2 or TRBV6-3, the J gene TRBJ2-1; D call uncertain. CDR1 and CDR2 from the germline V gene are MNHEY and SVGEGT. The CDR3 runs to 13 residues. Trimming shortened V by 6 bases and J by 4 bases, and 10 bases separated the two germline ends. CDR3: CASSSDTYNEQFF. Here the CDR3 DNA reads TGTGCCAGCAGCTCCGACACATACAATGAGCAGTTCTTC.

The rearrangement uses TRBV7-3 and TRBJ1-5; the D is unclear. Germline V gene lookup returns CDR1 SGHTA and CDR2 FQGTGA. The CDR3 length is 13 residues. V gave up 0 bases and J gave up 8 bases, with 8 bases separating them. Here the CDR3 reads CASSLTRSEPQHF. The CDR3 bases are TGTGCCAGCAGCTTAACGCGTTCGGAGCCCCAGCATTTT.

This sequence joins TRBV25-1 and TRBJ2-2; no definite D call. Per germline, CDR1 MGHDK and CDR2 SYGVNS. Trimming shortened V by 6 bases and J by 0 bases, and 11 bases separated the two germline ends. This CDR3 contains 15 residues. The CDR3 nucleotides read TGTGCCAGCAGCCCTGACTCACCGAACACCGGGGAGCTGTTTTTT. Amino acids: CASSPDSPNTGELFF.

The chain couples TRBV5-1 to TRBJ2-5; 7 bases agree with TRBD1. Germline V gene sequence: CDR1 SGHRS, CDR2 YFSETQ. With V trimmed by 6 bases and J by 4 bases, 6 bases remained unmatched. The CDR3 sequence is 13 residues long. The CDR3 here is CASIQGLGETQYF. CDR3 DNA sequence: TGCGCCAGCATACAGGGGTTGGGAGAGACCCAGTACTTC.

The V call is TRBV19, the J call TRBJ1-5; D call uncertain. This CDR3 contains 15 residues. Trimming took off 7 bases at V and 5 bases at J, with 18 bases between the two ends. Germline V lookup: CDR1 LNHDA, CDR2 SQIVND (reference sequence). CDR3 amino acids: CASNPGTVRDQPQHF. CDR3 nucleotide sequence: TGTGCCAGTAACCCAGGCACAGTTAGGGATCAGCCCCAGCATTTT. The full variable domain, its missing parts supplied by reference TRBV19 and TRBJ1-5, is DGGITQSPKYLFRKEGQNVTLSCEQNLNHDAMYWYRQDPGQGLRLIYYSQIVNDFQKGDIAEGYSVSREKKESFPLTVTSAQKNPTAFYLCASNPGTVRDQPQHFGDGTRLSIL.

The chain combines TRBV5-4 with TRBJ1-6; the D is unclear. Trimming took off 0 bases at V and 8 bases at J, with 15 bases between the two ends. Germline lookup yields CDR1 SGHNT and CDR2 YYREEE (reference sequence). CDR3 length: 16 residues. The CDR3 reads CASSLELAGRHSPLHF. In DNA form, the CDR3 reads TGTGCCAGCAGCTTGGAATTAGCGGGTCGCCATTCACCCCTCCACTTT. The variable domain in full, completed from reference TRBV5-4 and TRBJ1-6, reads ETGVTQSPTHLIKTRGQQVTLRCSSQSGHNTVSWYQQALGQGPQFIFQYYREEENGRGNFPPRFSGLQFPNYSSELNVNALELDDSALYLCASSLELAGRHSPLHFGNGTRLTVT.

Remarks on this clonotype: Mismatch with germline at one junction end may stem from a read error. V gene TRBV10-3 combines with J gene TRBJ1-1; D ambiguous. Per the germline V gene, CDR1 is ENHRY and CDR2 is SYGVKD. This CDR3 region has 15 residues. CDR3 nucleotide sequence: TGTGCCATCAGTGACGGTTGGACGATGAACACTGAAACTTTCTTT. Protein sequence: CAISDGWTMNTETFF.

This clonotype was detected only once. CDR3 protein: CASSYSARGLRVTGELFF. The CDR3 bases are TGTGCCAGCAGTTACTCAGCTAGGGGACTCAGGGTTACCGGGGAGCTGTTTTTT. The V call is TRBV6-2 or TRBV6-3, the J call TRBJ2-2, with D perhaps TRBD2 (6 bases). The V end was cut by 0 bases, the J end by 5 bases, with 19 bases between. CDR1 MNHEY and CDR2 SVGEGT come from the germline V gene. CDR3 length: 18 amino acids.

This chain connects TRBV2 to TRBJ2-7, with D hard to call. This CDR3 is built from 14 residues. The germline V and J ends were trimmed by 1 base and 7 bases, with 14 bases remaining between them. Per germline, CDR1 SNHLY and CDR2 FYNNEI. The CDR3 reads CASSEGARLREQYF. The CDR3 region has the DNA TGTGCCAGCAGTGAAGGGGCCCGGCTGAGGGAGCAGTACTTC.

The chain couples TRBV20-1 to TRBJ2-1; D is ambiguous. CDR3 length: 11 amino acids. Between the trimmed V and J ends, which lost 6 bases and 9 bases, there was a span of 12 bases. The germline V gene has CDR1 DFQATT and CDR2 SNEGSKA (reference sequence). CDR3 in DNA: TGCAGTGCCCCCCGTCCGAGTGAGCAGTTCTTC. Translation: CSAPRPSEQFF.

The chain links TRBV10-3 to TRBJ2-6, with 9 nucleotides matching TRBD1. The germline V gene encodes CDR1 ENHRY and CDR2 SYGVKD. This CDR3 is built from 16 residues. In DNA form, the CDR3 reads TGTGCTACCTGTCCCGGGACAGGGACTGGGGCCAACGTCCTGACTTTC. It specifies CATCPGTGTGANVLTF.

The chain recombines TRBV30 with TRBJ2-5; 10 bases align to TRBD1. Trimming at V came to 1 base and at J to 4 bases, leaving 0 bases not matched to a gene. The CDR3 length is 13 residues. CDR1 is GTSNPN, CDR2 SVGIG, per germline (reference sequence). CDR3 loop: CAWSGDRGETQYF. The CDR3 DNA sequence: TGTGCCTGGAGTGGGGACAGGGGAGAGACCCAGTACTTC.

The chain recombines TRBV29-1 with TRBJ2-3, with unresolved D. V was cut by 8 bases and J by 3 bases, with 9 bases left in between. CDR1 and CDR2 from the germline V gene are SQVTM and ANQGSEA. This CDR3 spans 11 amino acids. The CDR3 DNA reads as TGCAGCCATACCATAACAGATACGCAGTATTTT. Translated: CSHTITDTQYF.

This clonotype was counted a single time. The chain is built from TRBV19 and TRBJ1-5; 10 bases map to TRBD1. The germline gives CDR1 LNHDA, CDR2 SQIVND (reference sequence). V was clipped by 4 bases and J by 6 bases; unmatched bases: 3. This CDR3 has 14 residues. CDR3 residues: CASSRQGAGQPQHF. The CDR3 DNA reads as TGTGCCAGTAGTAGACAGGGGGCCGGTCAGCCCCAGCATTTT.

CDR3 bases: TGCGCCAGCAGCTTTGGAGCAAGGGGGCGGAACTATGGCTACACCTTC. Translation gives CASSFGARGRNYGYTF. This chain connects TRBV5-1 to TRBJ1-2; 7 bases align to TRBD1. Unmatched junction bases numbered 9, after V lost 2 bases and J lost 2 bases. The CDR3 spans 16 residues. Germline V gene sequence: CDR1 SGHRS, CDR2 YFSETQ.